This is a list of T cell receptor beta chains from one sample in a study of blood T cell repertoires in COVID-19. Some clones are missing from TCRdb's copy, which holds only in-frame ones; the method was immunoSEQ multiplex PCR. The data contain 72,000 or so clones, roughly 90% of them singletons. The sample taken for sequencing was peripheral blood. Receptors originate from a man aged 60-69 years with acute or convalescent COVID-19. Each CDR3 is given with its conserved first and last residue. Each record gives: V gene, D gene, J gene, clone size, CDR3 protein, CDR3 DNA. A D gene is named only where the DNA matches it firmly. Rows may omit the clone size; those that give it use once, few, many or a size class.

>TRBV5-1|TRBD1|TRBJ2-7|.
CASSYSGTDYEQYF
TGCGCCAGCAGCTACTCCGGGACAGACTACGAGCAGTACTTC
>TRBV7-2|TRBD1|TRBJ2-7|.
CASSRDSLRQYF
TGTGCCAGCAGCCGGGACAGTTTACGGCAGTACTTC
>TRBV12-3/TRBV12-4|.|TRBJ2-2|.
CASSSTGELFF
TGTGCCAGCAGTTCGACCGGGGAGCTGTTTTTT
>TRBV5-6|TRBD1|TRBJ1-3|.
CASNIQGAGNTIYF
TGTGCCAGCAACATACAGGGGGCAGGAAACACCATATATTTT
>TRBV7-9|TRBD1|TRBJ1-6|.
CASSIQGPSYNSPLHF
TGTGCCAGCAGCATACAGGGGCCTTCCTATAATTCACCCCTCCACTTT
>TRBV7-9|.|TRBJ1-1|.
CASSPGLPSTEAFF
TGTGCCAGCAGCCCCGGACTTCCGAGCACTGAAGCTTTCTTT
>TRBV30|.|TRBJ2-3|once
CAWIAPSTDTQYF
TGTGCCTGGATAGCACCTAGCACAGATACGCAGTATTTT
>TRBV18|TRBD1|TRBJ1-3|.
CASSPQQGRVSGNTIYF
TGTGCCAGCTCACCACAACAGGGGCGAGTTTCTGGAAACACCATATATTTT
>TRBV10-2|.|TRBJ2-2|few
CASRGSGYTGELFF
TGCGCCAGCAGGGGGTCGGGGTACACCGGGGAGCTGTTTTTT
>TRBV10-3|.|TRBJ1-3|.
CAIRGTSSGNTIYF
TGTGCCATCAGAGGGACAAGCTCTGGAAACACCATATATTTT
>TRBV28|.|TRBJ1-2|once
CASSSLVVYGYTF
TGTGCCAGCAGTTCCTTAGTCGTCTATGGCTACACCTTC
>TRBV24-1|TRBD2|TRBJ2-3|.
CATSDRLAGVRDTQYF
TGTGCCACCAGTGATCGACTAGCGGGTGTTCGGGATACGCAGTATTTT
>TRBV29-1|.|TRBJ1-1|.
CSHSGGDTEAFF
TGCAGCCACTCCGGAGGGGACACTGAAGCTTTCTTT
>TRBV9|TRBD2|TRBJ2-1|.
CASSVDPPSGVLNEQFF
TGTGCCAGCAGCGTAGACCCTCCTAGCGGGGTTCTGAATGAGCAGTTCTTC
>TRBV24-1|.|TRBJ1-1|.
CATSDFRGEAFF
TGTGCCACCAGTGATTTCAGGGGAGAAGCTTTCTTT
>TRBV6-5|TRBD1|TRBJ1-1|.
CASRRDRRNTEAFF
TGTGCCAGCAGACGGGACAGACGGAACACTGAAGCTTTCTTT
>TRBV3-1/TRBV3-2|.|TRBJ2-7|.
CASSRKQGWEQYF
TGTGCCAGCAGCCGAAAACAGGGCTGGGAGCAGTACTTC
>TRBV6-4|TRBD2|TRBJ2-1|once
CASSLGTSGNNEQFF
TGTGCCAGCAGTCTAGGGACTAGCGGAAACAATGAGCAGTTCTTC
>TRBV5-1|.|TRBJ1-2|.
CASTPGAHDLDGYTF
TGCGCCAGCACCCCAGGGGCCCACGATCTAGATGGCTACACCTTC
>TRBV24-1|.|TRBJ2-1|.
CATSDRTRGNEQFF
TGTGCCACCAGTGACCGGACTAGGGGGAATGAGCAGTTCTTC
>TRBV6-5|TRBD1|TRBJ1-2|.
CASRRTGEGYTF
TGTGCCAGCAGAAGGACAGGGGAAGGCTACACCTTC
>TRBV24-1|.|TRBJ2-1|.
CATSDPKAGSYNEQFF
TGTGCCACCAGTGACCCGAAAGCAGGCTCCTACAATGAGCAGTTCTTC
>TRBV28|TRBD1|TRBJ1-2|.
CASSPQGSVGYTF
TGTGCCAGCAGTCCACAGGGGTCTGTTGGCTACACCTTC
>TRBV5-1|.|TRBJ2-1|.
CASSLGSGLLGEQFF
TGCGCCAGCAGCTTGGGTTCAGGGTTGTTGGGTGAGCAGTTCTTC
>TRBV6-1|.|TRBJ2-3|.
CASSAPRRAGNGHTDTQYF
TGTGCCAGCAGTGCCCCGCGTCGAGCAGGGAATGGGCACACAGATACGCAGTATTTT
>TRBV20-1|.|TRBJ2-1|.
CSASPSASALGQYNEQFF
TGCAGTGCTAGTCCCAGCGCTAGTGCGCTGGGACAATACAATGAGCAGTTCTTC
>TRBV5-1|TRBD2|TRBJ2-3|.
CASRLLAERGDTQYF
TGCGCCAGCAGACTACTAGCGGAAAGGGGGGATACGCAGTATTTT
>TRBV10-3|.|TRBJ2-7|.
CAISKDTNYEQYF
TGTGCCATCAGCAAGGACACTAACTACGAGCAGTACTTC
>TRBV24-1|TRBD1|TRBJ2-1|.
CATSEIARDSNEQFF
TGTGCCACCAGTGAAATTGCCCGGGACAGCAATGAGCAGTTCTTC
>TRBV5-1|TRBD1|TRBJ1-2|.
CASSPTGLGYGYTF
TGCGCCAGCAGCCCGACAGGGCTGGGCTATGGCTACACCTTC
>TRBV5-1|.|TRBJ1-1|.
CASSLIGGSRTEAFF
TGCGCCAGCAGCTTGATTGGCGGGTCGCGGACTGAAGCTTTCTTT
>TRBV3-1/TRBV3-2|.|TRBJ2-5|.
CASSQDIETQYF
TGTGCCAGCAGCCAAGATATAGAGACCCAGTACTTC
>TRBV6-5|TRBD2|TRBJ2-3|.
CASALAGGPDTQYF
TGTGCCAGCGCCCTAGCGGGGGGGCCGGATACGCAGTATTTT